A selection of T cell receptor beta chains follows, all from one sample in a study of shared clonotypes between healthy human individuals. Clones were read by immunoSEQ multiplex PCR, and TCRdb kept only the in-frame ones, dropping some. The sample comprises about 2.1 million clones, around 93% of which are singletons, and around 1.7% rests with the top ten. The specimen sequenced was naive CD8+ T cells from PBMCs. The source of these receptors is a man aged 18 to 30 in good health. Some clones in this sample may be carry-over from other donors' samples. Each CDR3 is given with its conserved first and last residue. The D gene is left open where the match is weak. Size values are once, few and many counts, or a class for expanded clones, and some rows have none.

CDR3 protein: CASSGLGTANTGELFF
CDR3 DNA: TGCGCCAGCAGCGGTTTAGGGACAGCGAACACCGGGGAGCTGTTTTTT
V gene: TRBV5-1
CDR3 length: 16
D gene: TRBD1
clone size: .
J gene: TRBJ2-2

CDR3 protein: CASSLGAGEEEKLFF
CDR3 DNA: TGTGCCAGCAGCTTAGGGGCAGGGGAGGAGGAAAAACTGTTTTTT
V gene: TRBV7-9
CDR3 length: 15
D gene: .
clone size: .
J gene: TRBJ1-4

CDR3 protein: CASSVWGHEQYF
CDR3 DNA: TGCGCCAGCAGTGTGTGGGGGCACGAGCAGTACTTC
V gene: TRBV10-2
CDR3 length: 12
D gene: .
clone size: .
J gene: TRBJ2-7

CDR3 protein: CASTVGTGEAPRTEAFF
CDR3 DNA: TGTGCCAGCACCGTAGGGACAGGGGAAGCACCCCGAACTGAAGCTTTCTTT
V gene: TRBV9
CDR3 length: 17
D gene: TRBD1
clone size: .
J gene: TRBJ1-1

CDR3 protein: CASSSPGELRDTIYF
CDR3 DNA: TGTGCCAGCAGTTCCCCGGGGGAGCTCCGAGACACCATATATTTT
V gene: TRBV28
CDR3 length: 15
D gene: .
clone size: .
J gene: TRBJ1-3

CDR3 protein: CASSQDAGGFSYEQYF
CDR3 DNA: TGCGCCAGCAGCCAAGACGCTGGGGGATTCTCCTACGAGCAGTACTTC
V gene: TRBV4-3
CDR3 length: 16
D gene: .
clone size: .
J gene: TRBJ2-7

CDR3 protein: CASSGGRDRGNTIYF
CDR3 DNA: TGTGCCAGCAGCGGAGGACGGGACCGGGGAAACACCATATATTTT
V gene: TRBV9
CDR3 length: 15
D gene: .
clone size: .
J gene: TRBJ1-3

CDR3 protein: CASSDSFLEAFF
CDR3 DNA: TGTGCCAGCAGTGACAGCTTTCTTGAAGCTTTCTTT
V gene: TRBV6-6
CDR3 length: 12
D gene: .
clone size: .
J gene: TRBJ1-1

CDR3 protein: CASSLTNRGNEQYF
CDR3 DNA: TGTGCCAGCAGCTTAACCAACAGGGGAAACGAGCAGTACTTC
V gene: TRBV11-2
CDR3 length: 14
D gene: TRBD1
clone size: .
J gene: TRBJ2-7

CDR3 protein: CASSETSGIVYEQYF
CDR3 DNA: TGTGCCAGCAGCGAGACTAGCGGGATTGTCTACGAGCAGTACTTC
V gene: TRBV7-9
CDR3 length: 15
D gene: TRBD2
clone size: .
J gene: TRBJ2-7

CDR3 protein: CASSLLVNGANVLTF
CDR3 DNA: TGTGCCAGCAGTCTCCTCGTGAACGGGGCCAACGTCCTGACTTTC
V gene: TRBV27
CDR3 length: 15
D gene: .
clone size: .
J gene: TRBJ2-6

CDR3 protein: CASSPDRAYEQYF
CDR3 DNA: TGCGCCAGCAGCCCTGACAGGGCCTACGAGCAGTACTTC
V gene: TRBV4-1
CDR3 length: 13
D gene: TRBD1
clone size: .
J gene: TRBJ2-7

CDR3 protein: CASGGLGTGVHNEQFF
CDR3 DNA: TGTGCCAGCGGAGGTTTGGGGACAGGGGTCCACAATGAGCAGTTCTTC
V gene: TRBV27
CDR3 length: 16
D gene: TRBD1
clone size: .
J gene: TRBJ2-1

CDR3 protein: CASSPGTGWETQYF
CDR3 DNA: TGCGCCAGCAGCCCCGGGACAGGATGGGAGACCCAGTACTTC
V gene: TRBV4-1
CDR3 length: 14
D gene: TRBD1
clone size: .
J gene: TRBJ2-5

CDR3 protein: CASSSYVEGWETQYF
CDR3 DNA: TGTGCCAGCAGCTCCTACGTCGAAGGTTGGGAGACCCAGTACTTC
V gene: TRBV7-3
CDR3 length: 15
D gene: .
clone size: .
J gene: TRBJ2-5

CDR3 protein: CASGAAKNIQYF
CDR3 DNA: TGTGCCAGCGGGGCGGCCAAAAACATTCAGTACTTC
V gene: TRBV6-6
CDR3 length: 12
D gene: .
clone size: once
J gene: TRBJ2-4

CDR3 protein: CASSFSNRGSIVGYTF
CDR3 DNA: TGTGCCAGCAGCTTTTCCAACAGGGGAAGTATAGTAGGCTACACCTTC
V gene: TRBV7-3
CDR3 length: 16
D gene: TRBD1
clone size: .
J gene: TRBJ1-2

CDR3 protein: CASSLSGGELFF
CDR3 DNA: TGTGCCAGCAGCTTATCTGGCGGGGAGCTGTTTTTT
V gene: TRBV7-8
CDR3 length: 12
D gene: .
clone size: .
J gene: TRBJ2-2

CDR3 protein: CASSLGTAGKLFF
CDR3 DNA: TGTGCCAGCAGCTTGGGGACCGCTGGAAAACTGTTTTTT
V gene: TRBV5-6
CDR3 length: 13
D gene: .
clone size: once
J gene: TRBJ1-4

CDR3 protein: CASRELRNGYTF
CDR3 DNA: TGTGCCAGCAGAGAACTTCGGAATGGCTACACCTTC
V gene: TRBV6-1
CDR3 length: 12
D gene: .
clone size: .
J gene: TRBJ1-2

CDR3 protein: CASSQGQFYEQYF
CDR3 DNA: TGTGCCAGCAGCCAGGGACAGTTCTACGAGCAGTACTTC
V gene: TRBV11-2
CDR3 length: 13
D gene: TRBD1
clone size: .
J gene: TRBJ2-7

CDR3 protein: CASSHDIHEQYF
CDR3 DNA: TGTGCCAGCAGTCACGACATCCACGAGCAGTACTTC
V gene: TRBV13
CDR3 length: 12
D gene: .
clone size: .
J gene: TRBJ2-7

CDR3 protein: CASSVTGAGELFF
CDR3 DNA: TGTGCCAGCAGCGTAACAGGTGCCGGGGAGCTGTTTTTT
V gene: TRBV9
CDR3 length: 13
D gene: .
clone size: few
J gene: TRBJ2-2

CDR3 protein: CASSITPTEHNEQFF
CDR3 DNA: TGTGCCAGTAGTATTACCCCTACGGAGCATAATGAGCAGTTCTTC
V gene: TRBV19
CDR3 length: 15
D gene: .
clone size: once
J gene: TRBJ2-1

CDR3 protein: CASTFWGSVNSPLHF
CDR3 DNA: TGTGCCAGCACGTTTTGGGGCTCGGTAAATTCACCCCTCCACTTT
V gene: TRBV28
CDR3 length: 15
D gene: .
clone size: .
J gene: TRBJ1-6

CDR3 protein: CASSWPGSAAQGTDTQYF
CDR3 DNA: TGTGCCAGCAGTTGGCCTGGCTCTGCGGCTCAGGGCACAGATACGCAGTATTTT
V gene: TRBV28
CDR3 length: 18
D gene: .
clone size: .
J gene: TRBJ2-3

CDR3 protein: CATGIDAGEETQYF
CDR3 DNA: TGTGCCACCGGCATTGACGCCGGTGAGGAGACCCAGTACTTC
V gene: TRBV10-3
CDR3 length: 14
D gene: .
clone size: .
J gene: TRBJ2-5

CDR3 protein: CASSPSSGGTSYEQYF
CDR3 DNA: TGTGCCAGCAGCCCTTCTAGCGGGGGAACTTCCTACGAGCAGTACTTC
V gene: TRBV9
CDR3 length: 16
D gene: TRBD2
clone size: .
J gene: TRBJ2-7

CDR3 protein: CASSQVRTEETQYF
CDR3 DNA: TGCGCCAGCAGCCAAGTACGAACAGAAGAGACCCAGTACTTC
V gene: TRBV4-1
CDR3 length: 14
D gene: .
clone size: .
J gene: TRBJ2-5

CDR3 protein: CASSITSGYYNEQFF
CDR3 DNA: TGTGCCAGCAGCATCACTAGCGGGTACTACAATGAGCAGTTCTTC
V gene: TRBV5-6
CDR3 length: 15
D gene: TRBD2
clone size: .
J gene: TRBJ2-1

CDR3 protein: CSVAGQGIEKLFF
CDR3 DNA: TGCAGCGTTGCGGGACAGGGGATTGAAAAACTGTTTTTT
V gene: TRBV29-1
CDR3 length: 13
D gene: TRBD1
clone size: .
J gene: TRBJ1-4

CDR3 protein: CASNPIDRDSNQPQHF
CDR3 DNA: TGTGCCAGCAACCCGATCGACAGAGATAGCAATCAGCCCCAGCATTTT
V gene: TRBV11-2
CDR3 length: 16
D gene: .
clone size: .
J gene: TRBJ1-5

CDR3 protein: CASSGQGRSTYEQYF
CDR3 DNA: TGTGCCAGCAGTGGACAGGGGCGCAGCACCTACGAGCAGTACTTC
V gene: TRBV25-1
CDR3 length: 15
D gene: TRBD1
clone size: .
J gene: TRBJ2-7

CDR3 protein: CASSGLIGEQFF
CDR3 DNA: TGCGCCAGCAGTGGACTTATTGGTGAGCAGTTCTTC
V gene: TRBV10-2
CDR3 length: 12
D gene: .
clone size: once
J gene: TRBJ2-1

CDR3 protein: CASSQDVAGSSYNEQFF
CDR3 DNA: TGCGCCAGCAGCCAAGATGTGGCAGGGAGTTCCTACAATGAGCAGTTCTTC
V gene: TRBV4-3
CDR3 length: 17
D gene: .
clone size: .
J gene: TRBJ2-1

CDR3 protein: CASTSPPDHRRPEQYF
CDR3 DNA: TGTGCCAGCACTTCTCCCCCGGACCATCGACGTCCGGAGCAGTACTTC
V gene: TRBV2
CDR3 length: 16
D gene: .
clone size: .
J gene: TRBJ2-7

CDR3 protein: CASSFGLVGGGYEQYF
CDR3 DNA: TGTGCCAGCAGTTTCGGTCTGGTTGGTGGTGGCTACGAGCAGTACTTC
V gene: TRBV28
CDR3 length: 16
D gene: .
clone size: .
J gene: TRBJ2-7

CDR3 protein: CASSLLEESSTEAFF
CDR3 DNA: TGTGCCAGCAGTTTACTGGAGGAATCGAGCACTGAAGCTTTCTTT
V gene: TRBV28
CDR3 length: 15
D gene: .
clone size: once
J gene: TRBJ1-1

CDR3 protein: CASSVPREENEKLFF
CDR3 DNA: TGTGCCAGCAGTGTCCCCAGGGAGGAGAATGAAAAACTGTTTTTT
V gene: TRBV28
CDR3 length: 15
D gene: .
clone size: .
J gene: TRBJ1-4

CDR3 protein: CASSGTANTGELFF
CDR3 DNA: TGTGCCAGCAGCGGGACAGCTAACACCGGGGAGCTGTTTTTT
V gene: TRBV27
CDR3 length: 14
D gene: TRBD1
clone size: .
J gene: TRBJ2-2

CDR3 protein: CAISYSTNQPQHF
CDR3 DNA: TGTGCCATCAGTTACAGTACCAATCAGCCCCAGCATTTT
V gene: TRBV10-3
CDR3 length: 13
D gene: .
clone size: .
J gene: TRBJ1-5

CDR3 protein: CASSWAGTVSHTEAFF
CDR3 DNA: TGCGCCAGCAGCTGGGCCGGGACAGTTAGCCACACTGAAGCTTTCTTT
V gene: TRBV5-1
CDR3 length: 16
D gene: TRBD1
clone size: .
J gene: TRBJ1-1

CDR3 protein: CASLHSYTGELFF
CDR3 DNA: TGTGCCAGCCTCCACAGTTACACCGGGGAGCTGTTTTTT
V gene: TRBV7-9
CDR3 length: 13
D gene: .
clone size: few
J gene: TRBJ2-2

CDR3 protein: CASSLRDYRRGTQYF
CDR3 DNA: TGTGCCAGCAGCTTACGGGACTACCGCCGAGGTACGCAGTATTTT
V gene: TRBV11-1
CDR3 length: 15
D gene: TRBD2
clone size: .
J gene: TRBJ2-3

CDR3 protein: CASSFSQGAMNTEAFF
CDR3 DNA: TGTGCCAGCAGTTTTTCGCAGGGGGCAATGAACACTGAAGCTTTCTTT
V gene: TRBV28
CDR3 length: 16
D gene: TRBD1
clone size: .
J gene: TRBJ1-1

CDR3 protein: CASSYSSMTETQYF
CDR3 DNA: TGTGCCAGCAGTTACTCGTCTATGACGGAGACCCAGTACTTC
V gene: TRBV6-6
CDR3 length: 14
D gene: .
clone size: .
J gene: TRBJ2-5

CDR3 protein: CASSSLRQGRNTEAFF
CDR3 DNA: TGTGCCAGCAGCTCCCTTCGACAGGGGCGGAACACTGAAGCTTTCTTT
V gene: TRBV6-6
CDR3 length: 16
D gene: TRBD1
clone size: .
J gene: TRBJ1-1

CDR3 protein: CASRYGTYDSYEQYF
CDR3 DNA: TGCGCCAGCAGATACGGCACTTACGACTCCTACGAGCAGTACTTC
V gene: TRBV5-1
CDR3 length: 15
D gene: .
clone size: .
J gene: TRBJ2-7

CDR3 protein: CASSVGLNGYEQYF
CDR3 DNA: TGTGCCAGCAGCGTCGGGCTCAACGGCTACGAGCAGTACTTC
V gene: TRBV13
CDR3 length: 14
D gene: .
clone size: .
J gene: TRBJ2-7

CDR3 protein: CASSATAPYNEQFF
CDR3 DNA: TGTGCCAGCAGCGCGACAGCTCCCTACAATGAGCAGTTCTTC
V gene: TRBV9
CDR3 length: 14
D gene: .
clone size: .
J gene: TRBJ2-1